This T cell receptor (beta chain) was sequenced during a study of blood T cell repertoires in COVID-19. Per the study methods: Amplifying reference gene primers gave estimates of nucleated cell counts. The table came from immunoSEQ multiplex PCR; TCRdb's copy has only in-frame clones and leaves some out. V and J calls and clone size are those listed in that table; D and trimming were worked out from the DNA. Of some 310,000 clones detected, about 90% appear once; the ten largest clones hold around 0.98%. While infection was still active, Seattle patients were enrolled and then followed longitudinally. The sequenced sample consisted of peripheral blood. The TCR was taken from a woman between 40 and 55 years old with COVID-19, enrolled during active disease.

This CDR3 is CASSQTGWMNTEAFF. The DNA of the CDR3 is TGTGCCAGCAGCCAAACAGGTTGGATGAACACTGAAGCTTTCTTT. This chain links TRBV14 with TRBJ1-1, with D perhaps TRBD1 (5 bases). V was pared by 2 bases and J by 0 bases, with 10 bases between. From germline, CDR1 is SGHDN and CDR2 FVKESK. This CDR3 comprises 15 residues. The entire variable domain, with the rest obtained from reference TRBV14 and TRBJ1-1, is as follows: EAGVTQFPSHSVIEKGQTVTLRCDPISGHDNLYWYRRVMGKEIKFLLHFVKESKQDESGMPNNRFLAERTGGTYSTLKVQPAELEDSGVYFCASSQTGWMNTEAFFGQGTRLTVV.